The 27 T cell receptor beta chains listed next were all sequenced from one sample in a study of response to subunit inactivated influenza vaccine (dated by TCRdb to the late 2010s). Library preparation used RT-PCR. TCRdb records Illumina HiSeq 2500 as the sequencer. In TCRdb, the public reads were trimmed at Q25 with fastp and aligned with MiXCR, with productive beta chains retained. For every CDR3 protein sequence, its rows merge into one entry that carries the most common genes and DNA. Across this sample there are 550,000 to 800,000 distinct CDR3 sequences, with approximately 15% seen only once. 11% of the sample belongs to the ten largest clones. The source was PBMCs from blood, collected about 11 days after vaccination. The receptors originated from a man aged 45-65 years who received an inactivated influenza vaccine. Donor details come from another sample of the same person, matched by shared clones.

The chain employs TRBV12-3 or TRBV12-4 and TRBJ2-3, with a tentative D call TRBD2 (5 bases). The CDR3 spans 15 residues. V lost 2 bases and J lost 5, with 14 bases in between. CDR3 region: CASSLSGTLVDTQYF. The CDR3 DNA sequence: TGTGCCAGCAGTTTATCGGGAACCCTGGTAGATACGCAGTATTTT.

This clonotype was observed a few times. CDR3 DNA sequence: TGTGCCAGCAGTTCACCCAGGGGGATAGCCTACGAGCAGTACTTC. It yields the protein CASSSPRGIAYEQYF. This chain uses TRBV28 with TRBJ2-7, with TRBD1 matching 7 bases. Germline V gene lookup returns CDR1 MDHEN and CDR2 SYDVKM. The CDR3 has 15 amino acids. Trimming removed 4 bases from V and 2 bases from J; junction bases left unmatched: 8.

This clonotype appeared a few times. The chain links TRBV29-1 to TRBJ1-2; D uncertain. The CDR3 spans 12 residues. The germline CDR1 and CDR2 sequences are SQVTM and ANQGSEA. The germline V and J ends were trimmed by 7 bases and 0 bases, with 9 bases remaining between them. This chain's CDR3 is CSAYGTNYGYTF. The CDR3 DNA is TGCAGCGCCTACGGAACTAACTATGGCTACACCTTC. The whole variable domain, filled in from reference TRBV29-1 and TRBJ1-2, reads SAVISQKPSRDICQRGTSLTIQCQVDSQVTMMFWYRQQPGQSLTLIATANQGSEATYESGFVIDKFPISRPNLTFSTLTVSNMSPEDSSIYLCSAYGTNYGYTFGSGTRLTVV.

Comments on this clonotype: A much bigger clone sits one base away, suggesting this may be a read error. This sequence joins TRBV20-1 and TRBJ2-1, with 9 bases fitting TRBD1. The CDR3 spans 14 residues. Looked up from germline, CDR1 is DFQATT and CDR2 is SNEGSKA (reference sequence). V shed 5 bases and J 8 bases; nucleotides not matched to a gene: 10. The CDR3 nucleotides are TGCAGTGCTGGACAGGGGTTAATCTCGGATGAGCAGTTCTTC. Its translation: CSAGQGLISDEQFF.

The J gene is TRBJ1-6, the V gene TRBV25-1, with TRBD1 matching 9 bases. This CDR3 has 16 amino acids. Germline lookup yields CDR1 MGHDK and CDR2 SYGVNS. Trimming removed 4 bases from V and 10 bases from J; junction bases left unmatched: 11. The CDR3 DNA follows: TGTGCCAGCAGTGGGGCACCGGGACAGGGCATGTCACCCCTCCACTTT. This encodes CASSGAPGQGMSPLHF.

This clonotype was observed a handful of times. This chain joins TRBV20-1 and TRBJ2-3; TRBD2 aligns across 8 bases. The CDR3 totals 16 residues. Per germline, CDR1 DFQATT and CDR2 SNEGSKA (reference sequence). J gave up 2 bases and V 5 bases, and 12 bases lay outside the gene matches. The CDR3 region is CSAPRVQRGTTDTQYF. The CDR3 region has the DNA TGCAGTGCTCCCAGGGTCCAGCGGGGGACCACAGATACGCAGTATTTT.

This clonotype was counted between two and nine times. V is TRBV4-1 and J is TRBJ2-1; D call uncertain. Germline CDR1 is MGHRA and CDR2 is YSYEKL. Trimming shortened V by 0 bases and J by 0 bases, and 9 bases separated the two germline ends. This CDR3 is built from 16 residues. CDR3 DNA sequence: TGCGCCAGCAGCCAAGACCCGACCGGCTCCTACAATGAGCAGTTCTTC. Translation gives CASSQDPTGSYNEQFF.

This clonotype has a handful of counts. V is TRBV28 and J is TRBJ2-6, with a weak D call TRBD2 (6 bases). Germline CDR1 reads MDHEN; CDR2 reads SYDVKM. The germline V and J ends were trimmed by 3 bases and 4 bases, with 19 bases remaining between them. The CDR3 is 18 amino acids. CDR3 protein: CASSLLATPSGGANVLTF. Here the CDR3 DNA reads TGTGCCAGCAGTTTGCTAGCGACCCCCTCTGGAGGGGCCAACGTCCTGACTTTC. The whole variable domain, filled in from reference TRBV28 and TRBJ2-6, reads DVKVTQSSRYLVKRTGEKVFLECVQDMDHENMFWYRQDPGLGLRLIYFSYDVKMKEKGDIPEGYSVSREKKERFSLILESASTNQTSMYLCASSLLATPSGGANVLTFGAGSRLTVL.

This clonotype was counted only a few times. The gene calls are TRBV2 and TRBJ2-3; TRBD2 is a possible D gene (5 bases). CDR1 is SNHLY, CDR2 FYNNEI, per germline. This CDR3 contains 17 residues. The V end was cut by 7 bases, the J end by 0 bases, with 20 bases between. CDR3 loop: CASNGLGGGPSTDTQYF. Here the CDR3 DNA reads TGTGCCAGCAACGGGCTAGGAGGCGGGCCTAGCACAGATACGCAGTATTTT.

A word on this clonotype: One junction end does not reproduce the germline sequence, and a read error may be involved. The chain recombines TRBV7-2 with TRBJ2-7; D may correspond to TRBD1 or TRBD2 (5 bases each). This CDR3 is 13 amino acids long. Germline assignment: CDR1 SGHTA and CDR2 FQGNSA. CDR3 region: CASRKEGFYEHYF. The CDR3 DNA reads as TGTGCCAGCAGGAAAGAGGGGTTCTACGAGCATTACTTC.

The chain's CDR3 is CAWSVQTNGELFF. The CDR3 nucleotides read TGTGCCTGGAGTGTACAGACTAACGGGGAGCTGTTTTTT. The chain couples TRBV30 to TRBJ2-2; possible D gene TRBD2, 5 bases. Germline V gene sequence: CDR1 GTSNPN, CDR2 SVGIG (reference sequence). CDR3 length equals 13 residues. With 0 bases removed from V and 7 bases from J, the gap between germline ends came to 9 bases.

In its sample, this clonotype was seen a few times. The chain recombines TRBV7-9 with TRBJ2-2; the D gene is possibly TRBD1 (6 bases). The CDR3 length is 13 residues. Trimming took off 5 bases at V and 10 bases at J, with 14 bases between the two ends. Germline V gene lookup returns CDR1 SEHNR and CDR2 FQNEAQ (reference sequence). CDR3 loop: CASSPKRTVELFF. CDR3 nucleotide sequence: TGTGCCAGCAGCCCAAAACGGACAGTGGAGCTGTTTTTT.

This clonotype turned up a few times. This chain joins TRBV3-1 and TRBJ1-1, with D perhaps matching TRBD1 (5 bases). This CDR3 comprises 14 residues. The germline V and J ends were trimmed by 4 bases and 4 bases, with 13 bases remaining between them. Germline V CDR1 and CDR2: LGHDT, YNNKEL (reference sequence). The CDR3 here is CASSRLPQGTEAFF. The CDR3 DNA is TGTGCCAGCAGCCGACTCCCCCAGGGCACTGAAGCTTTCTTT.

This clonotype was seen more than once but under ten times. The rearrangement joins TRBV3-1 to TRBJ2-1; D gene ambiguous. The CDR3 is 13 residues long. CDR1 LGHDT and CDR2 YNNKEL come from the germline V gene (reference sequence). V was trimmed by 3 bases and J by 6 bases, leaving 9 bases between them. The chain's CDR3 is CASSHPHSNEQFF. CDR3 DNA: TGTGCCAGCAGCCATCCCCACAGCAATGAGCAGTTCTTC.

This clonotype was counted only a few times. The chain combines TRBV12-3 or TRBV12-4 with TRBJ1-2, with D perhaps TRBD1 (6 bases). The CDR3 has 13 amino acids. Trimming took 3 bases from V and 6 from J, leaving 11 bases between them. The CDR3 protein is CASSLGGRHGYTF. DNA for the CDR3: TGTGCCAGCAGTTTGGGGGGCCGCCATGGCTACACCTTC.

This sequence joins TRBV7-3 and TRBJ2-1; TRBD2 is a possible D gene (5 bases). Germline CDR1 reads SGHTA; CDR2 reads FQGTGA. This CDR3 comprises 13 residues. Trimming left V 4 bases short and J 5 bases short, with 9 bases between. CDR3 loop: CASSSNGNNEQFF. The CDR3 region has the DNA TGTGCCAGCAGCTCGAACGGGAACAATGAGCAGTTCTTC.

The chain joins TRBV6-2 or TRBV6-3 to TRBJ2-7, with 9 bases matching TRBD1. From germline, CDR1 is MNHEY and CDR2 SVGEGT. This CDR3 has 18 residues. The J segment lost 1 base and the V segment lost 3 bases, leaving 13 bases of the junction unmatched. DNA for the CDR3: TGTGCCAGCAGTTATACCCGGGACAGGGATTTCCGATCCTACGAGCAGTACTTC. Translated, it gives CASSYTRDRDFRSYEQYF.

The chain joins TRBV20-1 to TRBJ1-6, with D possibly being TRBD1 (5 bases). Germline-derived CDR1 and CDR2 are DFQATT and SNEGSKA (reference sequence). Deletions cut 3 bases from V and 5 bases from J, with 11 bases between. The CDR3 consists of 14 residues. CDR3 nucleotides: TGCAGTGCTAGTGAGGGACCAAATAATTCACCCCTCCACTTT. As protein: CSASEGPNNSPLHF.

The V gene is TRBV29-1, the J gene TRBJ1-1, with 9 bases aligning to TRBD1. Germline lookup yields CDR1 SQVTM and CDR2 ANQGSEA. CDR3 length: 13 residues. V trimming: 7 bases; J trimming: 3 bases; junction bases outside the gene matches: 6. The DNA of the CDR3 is TGCAGCGCCGCGACAGGGGGGGACACTGAAGCTTTCTTT. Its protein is CSAATGGDTEAFF.

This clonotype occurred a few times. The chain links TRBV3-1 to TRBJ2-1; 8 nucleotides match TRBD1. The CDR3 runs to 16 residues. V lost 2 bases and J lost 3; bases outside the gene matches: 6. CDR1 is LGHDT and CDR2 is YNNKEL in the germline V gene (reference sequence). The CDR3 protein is CASSQSGTGGYNEQFF. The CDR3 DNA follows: TGTGCCAGCAGCCAATCGGGAACAGGGGGCTACAATGAGCAGTTCTTC.

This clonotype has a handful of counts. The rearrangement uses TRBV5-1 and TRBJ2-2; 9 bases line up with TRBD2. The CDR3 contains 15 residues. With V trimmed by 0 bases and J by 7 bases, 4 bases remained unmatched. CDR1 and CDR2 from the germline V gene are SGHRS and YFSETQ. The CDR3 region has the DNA TGCGCCAGCAGCTTGGAGGGACTAGCTAGCGGGGAGCTGTTTTTT. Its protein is CASSLEGLASGELFF.

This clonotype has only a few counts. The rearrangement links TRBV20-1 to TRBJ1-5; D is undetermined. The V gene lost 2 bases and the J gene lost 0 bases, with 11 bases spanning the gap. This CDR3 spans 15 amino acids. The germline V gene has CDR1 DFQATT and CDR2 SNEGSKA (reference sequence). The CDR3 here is CSARRSRYSNQPQHF. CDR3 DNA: TGCAGTGCTAGAAGGTCGCGGTATAGCAATCAGCCCCAGCATTTT.

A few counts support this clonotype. The CDR3 spells CASSLIGPGQTNQPQHF. CDR3 DNA: TGTGCCAGCAGCTTAATAGGTCCGGGACAAACAAATCAGCCCCAGCATTTT. The V call is TRBV7-2, the J call TRBJ1-5, with D possibly being TRBD1 (6 bases). With 2 bases removed from V and 4 bases from J, the gap between germline ends came to 18 bases. In germline, CDR1 is SGHTA, CDR2 FQGNSA. This CDR3 is 17 amino acids long.

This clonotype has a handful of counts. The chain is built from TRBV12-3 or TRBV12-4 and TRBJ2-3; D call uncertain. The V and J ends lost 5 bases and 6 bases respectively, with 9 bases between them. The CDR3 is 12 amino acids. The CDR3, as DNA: TGTGCCAGCAGTCCCTCCGAGGATACGCAGTATTTT. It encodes CASSPSEDTQYF.

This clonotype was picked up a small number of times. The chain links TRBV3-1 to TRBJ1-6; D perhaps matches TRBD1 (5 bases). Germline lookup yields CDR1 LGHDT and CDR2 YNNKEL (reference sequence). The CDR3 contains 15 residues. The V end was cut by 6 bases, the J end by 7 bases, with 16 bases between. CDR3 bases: TGTGCCAGCAGTAAGCGCGGGACCGACAATTCACCCCTCCACTTT. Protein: CASSKRGTDNSPLHF.

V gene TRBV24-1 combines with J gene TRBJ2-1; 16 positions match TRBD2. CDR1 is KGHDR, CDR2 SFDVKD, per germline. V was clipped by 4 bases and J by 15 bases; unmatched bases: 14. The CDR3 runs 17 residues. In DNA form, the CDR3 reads TGTGCCACCAGTGAATCAGGGACTAGCGGGAGGGTCAAGGGGTCGTTCTTC. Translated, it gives CATSESGTSGRVKGSFF.

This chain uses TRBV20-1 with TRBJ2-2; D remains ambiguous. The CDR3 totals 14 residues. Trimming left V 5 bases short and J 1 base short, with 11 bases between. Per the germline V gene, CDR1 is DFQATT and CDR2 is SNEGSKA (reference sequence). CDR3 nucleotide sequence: TGCAGTGCTGGCTTAGGACGGAACACCGGGGAGCTGTTTTTT. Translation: CSAGLGRNTGELFF.